Below, 9 T cell receptor beta chains from the same sample are listed, as sequenced in a study of blood T cell repertoires in COVID-19. Sequencing was performed with immunoSEQ multiplex PCR; in TCRdb, only in-frame clones are kept and a portion is missing. The data show roughly 260,000 clones, about nine tenths seen once. The sequencing input was PBMCs or T cells enriched from blood (not recorded which). These receptor sequences come from a woman in her twenties or thirties with acute COVID-19.

The chain employs TRBV27 and TRBJ2-1; the D gene is possibly TRBD1 (6 bases). Germline-derived CDR1 and CDR2 are MNHEY and SMNVEV (reference sequence). V gave up 8 bases and J gave up 6 bases, with 8 bases separating them. This CDR3 comprises 11 residues. CDR3 loop: CASGRGNEQFF. CDR3 nucleotide sequence: TGTGCCAGCGGCAGGGGCAATGAGCAGTTCTTC.

The chain couples TRBV11-2 to TRBJ1-3; D uncertain. V shed 3 bases and J shed 2 bases, with 5 bases lying between them. The CDR3 runs 13 residues. Germline CDR1 is SGHAT and CDR2 is FQNNGV. This CDR3 is CASSLPAGNTIYF. The DNA for the CDR3 is TGTGCCAGCAGCTTGCCAGCTGGAAACACCATATATTTT.

The chain carries TRBV30 and TRBJ1-1; 7 bases map to TRBD1. The CDR3 contains 15 residues. Germline V lookup: CDR1 GTSNPN, CDR2 SVGIG (reference sequence). Losses at the gene ends were 4 bases for V and 5 bases for J; bases not matched to a gene: 13. CDR3 region: CAWTDRDGRDTEAFF. CDR3 in DNA: TGTGCCTGGACTGACAGGGATGGACGTGATACTGAAGCTTTCTTT.

V usage is TRBV7-2 and J usage is TRBJ2-7, with D tentatively TRBD2 (5 bases). Trimming took 4 bases from V and 4 from J, leaving 11 bases between them. Germline assignment: CDR1 SGHTA and CDR2 FQGNSA. The CDR3 length is 13 residues. CDR3 region: CASSSGGGYEQYF. DNA of the CDR3: TGTGCCAGCAGCTCCGGAGGAGGATACGAGCAGTACTTC.

CDR3 nucleotide sequence: TGTGCCAGCAGCCAAGGTAGAAGAGACAGGGGTTCCTACAATGAGCAGTTCTTC. Its translation: CASSQGRRDRGSYNEQFF. The chain uses TRBV14 and TRBJ2-1; 8 bases line up with TRBD1. The CDR3 is 18 residues long. Trimming cost V 1 base and J 1 base; bases outside gene matches: 9. Germline-derived CDR1 and CDR2 are SGHDN and FVKESK.

V and J are TRBV6-5 and TRBJ2-3, with a weak D call TRBD2 (5 bases). The CDR3 spans 13 residues. CDR1 and CDR2 from the germline V gene are MNHEY and SVGAGI. V lost 7 bases and J lost 4, with 12 bases in between. The CDR3 here is CASNKLLADTQYF. The CDR3 bases are TGTGCCAGCAATAAATTACTAGCAGATACGCAGTATTTT.

J is TRBJ2-7 and V is TRBV7-9, with D perhaps TRBD1 (5 bases). V lost 2 bases and J lost 6, with 5 bases in between. The CDR3 has 11 residues. CDR1 and CDR2 from the germline V gene are SEHNR and FQNEAQ (reference sequence). This chain's CDR3 is CASSLRGEQYF. The DNA for the CDR3 is TGTGCCAGCAGCTTAAGGGGCGAGCAGTACTTC.

The rearrangement links TRBV10-2 to TRBJ2-7, with 11 bases matching TRBD2. The CDR3 totals 15 residues. V dropped 5 bases and J dropped 2; count of bases not matched to a gene: 5. Germline CDR1 WSHSY, CDR2 SAAADI. The CDR3 DNA is TGCGCCAGCAGTAACCTAGCGGGGGGCACCTACGAGCAGTACTTC. Translating gives CASSNLAGGTYEQYF.

The genes are TRBV27 and TRBJ1-5; D gene unclear. The V gene's germline CDR1 is MNHEY and CDR2 SMNVEV (reference sequence). V was clipped by 3 bases and J by 3 bases, with 9 bases between them. This CDR3 is 14 amino acids long. The chain's CDR3 is CASSFSRYNQPQHF. Written as DNA, the CDR3 is TGTGCCAGCAGTTTTTCCAGGTACAATCAGCCCCAGCATTTT.